This T cell receptor beta chain came from a study of cytomegalovirus exposure and HLA in healthy donors. Broader study findings: Rates of TCR association differed by HLA locus in a later analysis, with DRB1 highest and HLA-C lowest. Immune exposure information comprised only CMV serostatus.

Each of the donors was a healthy bone marrow donor. Unrecorded immune exposures were likely, despite nominal health at sampling. Worth noting for this clone: Its specificity is not known.

CDR3 size: 15 residues. V lost 4 bases to trimming and J lost 4 bases; unmatched junction nucleotides: 1. Germline CDR1 is SEHNR and CDR2 is FQNEAQ (reference sequence). PCR was performed using 60 Vbeta and 13 Jbeta primers. Measured with immunoSEQ multiplex PCR; TCRdb has only the in-frame clones, and not every one. The repertoire holds about 140,000 clones, with 78% as singletons. Sequencing was done on a sample of PBMCs. This chain joins TRBV7-9 and TRBJ2-2; 12 bases map to TRBD1. This TCR came from a woman between 18 and 29 years old in good health and CMV-seropositive. As DNA, the CDR3 is TGTGCCAGCAGCTCGGGACAGGGGGCCACCGGGGAGCTGTTTTTT. Encoded protein: CASSSGQGATGELFF. Full variable domain (rest looked up from reference TRBV7-9 and TRBJ2-2): DTGVSQNPRHKITKRGQNVTFRCDPISEHNRLYWYRQTLGQGPEFLTYFQNEAQLEKSRLLSDRFSAERPKGSFSTLEIQRTEQGDSAMYLCASSSGQGATGELFFGEGSRLTVL.